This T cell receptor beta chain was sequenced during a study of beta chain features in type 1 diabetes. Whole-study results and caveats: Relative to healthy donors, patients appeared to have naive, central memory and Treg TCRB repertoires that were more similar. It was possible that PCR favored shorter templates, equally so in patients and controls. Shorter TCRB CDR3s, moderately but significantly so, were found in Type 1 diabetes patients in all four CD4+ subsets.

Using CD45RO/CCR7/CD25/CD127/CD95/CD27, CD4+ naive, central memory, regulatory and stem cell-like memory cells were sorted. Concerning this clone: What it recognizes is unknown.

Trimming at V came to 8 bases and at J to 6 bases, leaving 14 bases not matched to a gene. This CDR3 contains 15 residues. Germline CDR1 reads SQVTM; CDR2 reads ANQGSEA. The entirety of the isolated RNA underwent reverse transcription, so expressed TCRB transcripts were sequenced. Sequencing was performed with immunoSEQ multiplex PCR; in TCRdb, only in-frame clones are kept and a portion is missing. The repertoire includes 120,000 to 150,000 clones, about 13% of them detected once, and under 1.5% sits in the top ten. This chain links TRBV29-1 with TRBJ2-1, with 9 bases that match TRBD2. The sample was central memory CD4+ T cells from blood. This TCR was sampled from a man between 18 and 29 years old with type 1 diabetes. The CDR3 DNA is TGCAGCTTAGGAGAGTTCGGCGGGGGGGCCAATGAGCAGTTCTTC. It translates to CSLGEFGGGANEQFF.